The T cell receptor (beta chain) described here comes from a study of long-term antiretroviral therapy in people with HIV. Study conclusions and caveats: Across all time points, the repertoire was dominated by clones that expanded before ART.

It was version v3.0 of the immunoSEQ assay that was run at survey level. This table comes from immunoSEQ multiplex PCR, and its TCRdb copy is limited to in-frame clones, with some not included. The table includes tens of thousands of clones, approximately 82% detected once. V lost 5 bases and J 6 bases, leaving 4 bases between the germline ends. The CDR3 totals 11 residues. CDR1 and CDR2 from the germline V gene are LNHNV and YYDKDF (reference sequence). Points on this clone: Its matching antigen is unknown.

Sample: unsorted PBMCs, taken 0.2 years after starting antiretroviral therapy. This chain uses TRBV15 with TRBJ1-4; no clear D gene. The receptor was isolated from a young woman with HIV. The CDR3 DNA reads TGTGCCACCAGCGGATATGAAAAACTGTTTTTT. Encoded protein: CATSGYEKLFF.